This T cell receptor beta chain was sequenced in a study of Graves' ophthalmopathy and Graves' hyperthyroidism (dated by TCRdb to 2017 to 2018). The study in broad terms: Peripheral blood was collected at initial diagnosis, prior to any treatment. A discovery set of 95 to 100 patients (43 ophthalmopathy, some 58 stable hyperthyroidism) was enrolled to explore V-J signatures distinguishing ophthalmopathy from hyperthyroidism. TCR beta repertoire signatures were used to distinguish Graves' ophthalmopathy from Graves' hyperthyroidism and to predict progression to ophthalmopathy. In total, approximately 130 blood samples were TCR-sequenced: fewer than 50 ophthalmopathy, some 75 hyperthyroidism and some 17 hyperthyroidism-to-ophthalmopathy patients. For independent validation, a separate cohort was made up of 18 to 20 hyperthyroidism patients plus 17 patients who later progressed from hyperthyroidism to ophthalmopathy. After sampling, hyperthyroidism patients received methimazole starting at 30 mg daily, and ophthalmopathy patients received high-dose intravenous methylprednisolone. In more than five hyperthyroidism patients, T-cell repertoires of thyroid tissue and blood were compared. What the study reported, not specific to this receptor: In cross-validation, the 13-signature model distinguished ophthalmopathy from stable hyperthyroidism with just over 85% sensitivity and 81.08% specificity, while in the test set the corresponding values were about 80% and 75%. No statistical method was used to predetermine the sample size, and group allocation was not hidden from the investigators. In validation, the model predicted ophthalmopathy progression with about 64% sensitivity and 72% to 80% specificity; 12 predicted patients were CT-confirmed with GO in a median of 6.5 months. Most expanded thyroid clonotypes with a frequency above 0.001 also appeared in blood, which suggests that blood repertoires may reflect the immune response in the thyroid.

Via the germline V gene, CDR1 is MNHNS and CDR2 SASEGT. The CDR3 extends over 14 residues, inclusive of both ends. The kept DNA is CDR3 alone, 42 bases in frame from the first base. Cut back by 2 bases and 5 bases, the V and J ends lie 13 bases apart. Ophthalmopathy patients had moderately to severely active disease, Clinical Activity Score of at least 3, NOSPECS grade of at least 4, and disease duration under 3 months. Patients with other autoimmune diseases, uncontrolled infections, pregnancy or lactation were excluded from the study. Diagnosis relied on clinical symptoms, serum thyroxine, TRAb, thyroid ultrasound and orbital computed tomography. PBMCs were isolated from approximately 10 ml of fresh peripheral blood by Ficoll-Paque density gradient centrifugation. Total RNA was extracted with Trizol reagent and quality-checked on an Agilent 2100 Bioanalyzer. For repertoire sequencing, the TCR beta CDR3 regions were amplified from RNA transcripts. The first round of RT-PCR was done with HTBI primers and the Qiagen OneStep RT-PCR kit, and was followed by a second round of multiplex PCR, then size selection and purification. The libraries underwent paired-end sequencing with 100 bp reads on an Illumina HiSeq2000. On the authors' methods: Reads were processed with SOAPnuke, discarding reads with adapters, uncalled bases, mean Phred below 15, or no exact constant-primer or identifier match. High-quality paired reads were merged with COPE v1.2.5. Clonotypes were defined as unique nucleotide sequences and were aligned to IMGT TRB V, D and J references using MiTCR v1.1. The analysis was limited to V-J combinations with a frequency above 0.0001, which together covered 99.2% of the repertoires. For each V-J combination, a TCR clonal expansion and chaos score was defined as F50 clonal expansion divided by the chaos observed in the TCRdist matrix. Welch's t-statistics and random forest were used to narrow the features down to about a dozen V-J combinations, which were then fed into a naive Bayes classifier. Thyroid-blood repertoire similarity was quantified with the Morisita-Horn index. TCRdb trimmed public reads at Q25 via fastp, called clones via MiXCR and kept in-frame beta chains. Every entry covers one CDR3 protein and lists the most common genes and DNA from its rows. TCRdb's processing, not the study's, gives the V and J calls here. The sample records under 400,000 distinct CDR3 sequences, roughly 17% of which are singletons. The ten most abundant clones make up about 12% of the sample.

Ten or more counts support this clonotype. The antigen it recognizes is unknown. A much bigger clone sits one base away, suggesting this may be a read error. In this CDR3 the conserved last residue, phenylalanine or tryptophan, is missing, so a read error is likely. This receptor was obtained from an adult man with Graves' ophthalmopathy. Sequencing was done on a sample of peripheral blood. Recombination joined TRBV6-1 with TRBJ2-7; TRBD1 could be the D gene, as 6 bases match. The CDR3 region: CASSESYRVHEQYL. The nucleotide sequence reads TGTGCCAGCAGTGAATCCTACAGGGTACACGAGCAGTACCTC.